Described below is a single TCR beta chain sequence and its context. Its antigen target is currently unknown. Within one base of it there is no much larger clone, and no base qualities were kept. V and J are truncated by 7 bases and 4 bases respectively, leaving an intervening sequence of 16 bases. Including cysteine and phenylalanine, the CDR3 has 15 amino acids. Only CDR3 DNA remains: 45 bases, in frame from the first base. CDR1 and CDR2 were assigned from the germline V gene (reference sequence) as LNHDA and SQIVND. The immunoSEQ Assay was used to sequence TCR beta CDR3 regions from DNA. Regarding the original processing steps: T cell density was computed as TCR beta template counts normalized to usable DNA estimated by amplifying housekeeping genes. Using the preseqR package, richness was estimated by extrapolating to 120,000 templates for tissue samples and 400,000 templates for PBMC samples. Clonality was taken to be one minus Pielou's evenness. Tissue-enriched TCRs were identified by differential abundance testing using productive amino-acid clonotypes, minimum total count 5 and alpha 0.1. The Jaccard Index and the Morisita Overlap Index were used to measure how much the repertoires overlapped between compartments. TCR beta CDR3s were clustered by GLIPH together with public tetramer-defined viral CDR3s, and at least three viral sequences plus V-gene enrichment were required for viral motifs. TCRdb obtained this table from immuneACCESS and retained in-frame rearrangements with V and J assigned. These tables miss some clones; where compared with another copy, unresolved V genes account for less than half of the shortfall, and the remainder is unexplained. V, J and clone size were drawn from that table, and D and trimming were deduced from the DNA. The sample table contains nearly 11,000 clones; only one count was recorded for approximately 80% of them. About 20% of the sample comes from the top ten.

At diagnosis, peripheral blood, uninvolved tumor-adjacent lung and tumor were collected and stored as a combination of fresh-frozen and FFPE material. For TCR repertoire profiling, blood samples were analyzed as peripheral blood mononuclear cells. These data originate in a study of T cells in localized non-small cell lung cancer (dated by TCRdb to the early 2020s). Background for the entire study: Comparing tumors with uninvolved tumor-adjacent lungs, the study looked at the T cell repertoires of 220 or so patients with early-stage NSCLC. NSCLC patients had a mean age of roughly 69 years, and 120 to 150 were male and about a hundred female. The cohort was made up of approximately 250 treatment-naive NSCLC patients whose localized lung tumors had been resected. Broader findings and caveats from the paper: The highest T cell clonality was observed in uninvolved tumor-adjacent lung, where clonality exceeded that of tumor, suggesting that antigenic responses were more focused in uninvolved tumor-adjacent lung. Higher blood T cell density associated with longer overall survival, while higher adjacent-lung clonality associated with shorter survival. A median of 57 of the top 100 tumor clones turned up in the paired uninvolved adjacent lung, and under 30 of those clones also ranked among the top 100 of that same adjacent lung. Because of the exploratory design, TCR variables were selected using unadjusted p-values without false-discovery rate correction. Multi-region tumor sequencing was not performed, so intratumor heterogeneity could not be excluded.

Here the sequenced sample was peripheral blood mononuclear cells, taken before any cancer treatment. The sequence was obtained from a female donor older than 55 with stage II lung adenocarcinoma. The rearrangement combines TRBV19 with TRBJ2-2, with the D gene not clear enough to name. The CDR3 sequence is CASTQRFDRTGELFF. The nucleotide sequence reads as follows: TGTGCCAGTACCCAGAGATTCGACCGCACCGGGGAGCTGTTTTTT.